These 31 T cell receptor beta chains came from one sample sequenced in a study. TCRdb re-called the 5' RACE reads through MiXCR, storing one row per CDR3 protein. Here the sample spans approximately 8,800 distinct CDR3 sequences, 35% to 45% being singletons. Sequencing was performed on tumor-infiltrating memory CD4+ T cells sorted from the breast tumor. Noted subset: memory CD4+ T cells, CD4+CD45RO+CD25-. All receptors derive from a female donor with breast cancer.

As for this clonotype: A much larger clone lies a single base off, so this may be a read error. V and J are TRBV9 and TRBJ1-1; no reliable D call. Looked up from germline, CDR1 is SGDLS and CDR2 is YYNGEE. The CDR3 is 13 residues long. The CDR3 sequence is CASSVGQNTEASF. In nucleotides, the CDR3 is TGTGCCAGCAGCGTAGGGCAGAACACTGAAGCTTCCTTT.

In this sample, this clonotype is medium-sized. This sequence joins TRBV7-2 and TRBJ2-3, with D perhaps TRBD1 (5 bases). The CDR3 extends over 12 amino acids. Between the trimmed V and J ends, which lost 0 bases and 14 bases, there was a span of 12 bases. Germline-derived CDR1 and CDR2 are SGHTA and FQGNSA. The CDR3 spells CASSLATALSYF. In DNA form, the CDR3 reads TGTGCCAGCAGCTTAGCGACAGCTCTGTCGTATTTT.

To note about this clonotype: A read error may explain this, as a much larger clone is one base away. The chain has TRBV24-1 and TRBJ1-5; D unclear. The germline V gene has CDR1 KGHDR and CDR2 SFDVKD. There are 16 residues in the CDR3. CDR3 residues: CATRDSRKPSNQPQHF. CDR3 bases: TGTGCCACCAGAGATTCACGCAAACCTAGCAATCAGCCCCAGCATTTT.

This chain connects TRBV20-1 to TRBJ2-2; TRBD1 matches 7 bases. Germline CDR1 and CDR2: DFQATT and SNEGSKA (reference sequence). The J segment lost 7 bases and the V segment lost 3 bases, leaving 11 bases of the junction unmatched. There are 15 residues in the CDR3. The CDR3 here is CSASEGGSYVGELFF. DNA of the CDR3: TGCAGTGCTAGTGAAGGGGGCTCGTATGTCGGGGAGCTGTTTTTT.

This clonotype is labeled as medium-sized. This chain joins TRBV12-3 or TRBV12-4 and TRBJ2-5, with D unresolved. Trimming pared 3 bases from V and 5 bases from J, leaving 4 bases between. This CDR3 has 11 residues. CDR3 in amino acids: CASSFKETQYF. The CDR3 DNA reads TGTGCCAGCAGTTTCAAGGAGACCCAGTACTTC.

This clonotype rates as medium-sized. This sequence joins TRBV10-2 and TRBJ2-1, with 9 bases lining up with TRBD1. J gave up 1 base and V 9 bases, and 7 bases lay outside the gene matches. Germline V lookup: CDR1 WSHSY, CDR2 SAAADI. CDR3 size: 15 residues. CDR3 residues: CASSPGTGSYNEQFF. The CDR3 nucleotides read TGCGCCAGTTCCCCCGGGACAGGGTCCTACAATGAGCAGTTCTTC.

This clonotype has only one observation. The chain joins TRBV9 to TRBJ2-1; 9 bases agree with TRBD2. J was trimmed by 8 bases and V by 3 bases; bases with no gene match: 6. The CDR3 contains 14 residues. Germline V lookup: CDR1 SGDLS, CDR2 YYNGEE. Written as DNA, the CDR3 is TGTGCCAGCAGCGCTAGCGGGATGTGGGATGAGCAGTTCTTC. It translates to CASSASGMWDEQFF.

This chain links TRBV18 with TRBJ2-1; D unresolved. Trimming left V 1 base short and J 0 bases short, with 7 bases between. There are 15 residues in the CDR3. Germline V gene lookup returns CDR1 KGHSH and CDR2 LQKENI. The CDR3 DNA is TGTGCCAGCTCACCACAAGGTAGCTCCTACAATGAGCAGTTCTTC. Translated: CASSPQGSSYNEQFF.

This clonotype was seen once. The chain has TRBV4-2 and TRBJ2-3, with 7 positions matching TRBD2. CDR1 is LGHNA and CDR2 is YNFKEQ in the germline V gene. This CDR3 has 15 residues. The trim removed 3 bases at V and 2 bases at J, leaving 5 bases unmatched. The chain's CDR3 is CASSHRQRDTDTQYF. The CDR3 nucleotides are TGTGCCAGCAGCCACCGCCAGCGGGACACAGATACGCAGTATTTT.

Relative to its sample, this clonotype is medium-sized. The gene calls are TRBV18 and TRBJ2-1; 10 nucleotides align to TRBD2. This CDR3 has 15 amino acids. V lost 6 bases to trimming and J lost 6 bases; unmatched junction nucleotides: 8. Germline loops: CDR1 KGHSH, CDR2 LQKENI. Here the CDR3 reads CASSGLAGARNEQFF. The CDR3, as DNA: TGTGCCAGCTCCGGGCTAGCGGGAGCGCGCAATGAGCAGTTCTTC.

Note on this clonotype: This may be a read error: a much more frequent sequence differs by one nucleotide. The chain uses TRBV5-1 and TRBJ2-5; 7 positions agree with TRBD2. The CDR3 covers 15 residues. The germline V gene has CDR1 SGHRS and CDR2 YFSETQ. J lost 3 bases, V lost 0 bases, and 5 bases had no gene match. CDR3 region: CASSLVWLAEETQYF. CDR3 in DNA: TGCGCCAGCAGCTTGGTGTGGCTAGCGGAAGAGACCCAGTACTTC.

This clonotype was observed many times. This chain joins TRBV6-6 and TRBJ2-1; TRBD2 matches at 15 bases. J gave up 3 bases and V 5 bases, and 11 bases lay outside the gene matches. The CDR3 totals 19 residues. Germline-derived CDR1 and CDR2 are MNHNY and SVGAGI (reference sequence). In DNA, the CDR3 is TGTGCCAGCAGTCCGGGACTAGCGGGAGGCCGTGGGTACTACAATGAGCAGTTCTTC. Translation: CASSPGLAGGRGYYNEQFF.

The chain has TRBV20-1 and TRBJ2-1, with 13 bases lining up with TRBD2. V gave up 0 bases and J gave up 4 bases; unmatched junction bases: 9. CDR3 length: 18 residues. Looked up from germline, CDR1 is DFQATT and CDR2 is SNEGSKA (reference sequence). CDR3 bases: TGCAGTGCTAGAGAACCCTGGACTAGCGGGGGCTATTACAATGAGCAGTTCTTC. Translation: CSAREPWTSGGYYNEQFF.

The table lists this clonotype with a few counts. The chain uses TRBV20-1 and TRBJ1-5, with D possibly TRBD1 on 6 matching bases. The CDR3 totals 14 residues. Trimming took off 5 bases at V and 4 bases at J, with 15 bases between the two ends. Germline V gene lookup returns CDR1 DFQATT and CDR2 SNEGSKA (reference sequence). For the CDR3, the DNA is TGCAGTGCTCCCGGGGACACGCCTAATCAGCCCCAGCATTTT. It codes for CSAPGDTPNQPQHF.

J is TRBJ2-7 and V is TRBV6-6; maybe TRBD2 (5 bases). CDR1 is MNHNY and CDR2 is SVGAGI in the germline V gene (reference sequence). Trimming took 0 bases from V and 3 from J, leaving 9 bases between them. The CDR3 spans 14 residues. CDR3 nucleotide sequence: TGTGCCAGCAGTTACTCGCGGGCGTACTACGAGCAGTACTTC. This codes for CASSYSRAYYEQYF.

There are many counts of this clonotype. This chain uses TRBV7-2 with TRBJ1-2, with D tentatively TRBD1 (6 bases). CDR1 and CDR2 (germline): SGHTA, FQGNSA. V shed 4 bases and J shed 5 bases, with 14 bases lying between them. This CDR3 contains 14 residues. This CDR3 reads CASSSQGPFYGYTF. CDR3 nucleotide sequence: TGTGCCAGCAGCTCACAGGGTCCCTTTTATGGCTACACCTTC.

A note on this clonotype: A clone one base away is much larger, so this may be a read error. The chain joins TRBV28 to TRBJ2-2; weak D call: TRBD1 (5 bases). Germline V gene data show CDR1 as MDHEN and CDR2 as SYDVKM. Trimming left V 5 bases short and J 5 bases short, with 15 bases between. There are 15 residues in the CDR3. In nucleotides, the CDR3 is TGTGCCAGCAGTCCGTGGGGCAGGCAGACCGGGGAGCTGTTTTTT. This gives the protein CASSPWGRQTGELFF.

This clonotype was recorded at least ten times. The chain recombines TRBV27 with TRBJ1-6, with D tentatively TRBD1 (6 bases). V gave up 0 bases and J gave up 5 bases, with 8 bases separating them. CDR1 is MNHEY, CDR2 SMNVEV, per germline (reference sequence). The CDR3 is 15 amino acids. This chain's CDR3 is CASSLSDRDNSPLHF. The CDR3 DNA reads as TGTGCCAGCAGTTTATCGGACAGAGATAATTCACCCCTCCACTTT.

The V call is TRBV30, the J call TRBJ2-7; D is perhaps TRBD1 (5 bases). V shed 0 bases and J shed 5 bases, with 17 bases lying between them. CDR1 GTSNPN and CDR2 SVGIG come from the germline V gene (reference sequence). The CDR3 contains 15 residues. The CDR3 coding sequence is TGTGCCTGGAGTGTTGGTATGCAGGGTCGCAACGAGCAGTACTTC. It encodes CAWSVGMQGRNEQYF. Full variable domain (remainder filled in from reference TRBV30 and TRBJ2-7): SQTIHQWPATLVQPVGSPLSLECTVEGTSNPNLYWYRQAAGRGLQLLFYSVGIGQISSEVPQNLSASRPQDRQFILSSKKLLLSDSGFYLCAWSVGMQGRNEQYFGPGTRLTVT.

This chain uses TRBV11-3 with TRBJ2-5; no definite D call. V lost 5 bases, J lost 2 bases, and 9 bases lay in between. The CDR3 has 13 residues. Per the germline V gene, CDR1 is SGHNT and CDR2 is YENEEA. The CDR3 is CASSGARQETQYF. The CDR3 DNA reads as TGTGCCAGCAGCGGAGCCAGACAAGAGACCCAGTACTTC.

This rearrangement joins TRBV6-6 to TRBJ1-3; D is uncertain. Germline V CDR1 and CDR2: MNHNY, SVGAGI (reference sequence). Trimming shortened V by 2 bases and J by 4 bases, and 6 bases separated the two germline ends. This CDR3 region has 13 residues. The CDR3 DNA reads TGTGCCAGCAGTTACGAAAGAGGAAACACCATATATTTT. Its protein is CASSYERGNTIYF.

This clonotype was detected only a few times. This chain uses TRBV7-3 with TRBJ2-3; 9 bases are a match to TRBD2. Germline-derived CDR1 and CDR2 are SGHTA and FQGTGA. This CDR3 comprises 13 residues. The trim removed 2 bases at V and 6 bases at J, leaving 0 bases unmatched. The CDR3 spells CASSLGLADTQYF. The DNA of the CDR3 is TGTGCCAGCAGCTTAGGACTAGCGGATACGCAGTATTTT.

This clonotype was counted ten times or more. This chain connects TRBV4-1 to TRBJ2-7, with D unclear. CDR3 length: 12 residues. Germline lookup yields CDR1 MGHRA and CDR2 YSYEKL. Between the trimmed V and J ends, which lost 1 base and 6 bases, there was a span of 7 bases. In DNA form, the CDR3 reads TGCGCCAGCAGCCAAGTCATAGGCGAGCAGTACTTC. Translating gives CASSQVIGEQYF.

This clonotype has at least ten counts. The chain uses TRBV18 and TRBJ1-2; D remains unclear. The germline gives CDR1 KGHSH, CDR2 LQKENI. The CDR3 loop spans 16 amino acids. Trimming pared 1 base from V and 0 bases from J, leaving 12 bases between. The CDR3, as DNA: TGTGCCAGCTCACCACGGGAGGCCAGAGCTAACTATGGCTACACCTTC. Protein: CASSPREARANYGYTF.

The chain links TRBV24-1 to TRBJ2-1; TRBD2 agrees at 9 bases. Germline V gene lookup returns CDR1 KGHDR and CDR2 SFDVKD. This CDR3 contains 16 residues. With 5 bases clipped from V and 4 bases from J, the junction kept 8 bases outside the gene matches. Here the CDR3 reads CATSGNLAGEYNEQFF. The CDR3 bases are TGTGCCACCAGTGGCAACTTAGCGGGAGAATACAATGAGCAGTTCTTC.

Comment on this clonotype: This may come from a read error, since a much larger clone is one base off. The CDR3 ends on some other residue instead of the conserved phenylalanine or tryptophan, so this is likely a read error. The chain links TRBV24-1 to TRBJ2-1, with 12 bases lining up with TRBD2. V lost 3 bases to trimming and J lost 10 bases; unmatched junction nucleotides: 6. Germline V lookup: CDR1 KGHDR, CDR2 SFDVKD. This CDR3 is built from 15 residues. In DNA form, the CDR3 reads TGTGCCACCAGTGATCACCTGACTAGCGGGAGAGAGCAGTTCTCC. Protein: CATSDHLTSGREQFS.

By its share, this clonotype is large. V is TRBV6-6 and J is TRBJ2-2, with D maybe TRBD1 (6 bases). Germline V lookup: CDR1 MNHNY, CDR2 SVGAGI (reference sequence). This CDR3 has 17 residues. V gave up 2 bases and J gave up 5 bases, with 18 bases separating them. The CDR3 loop reads CASSYPNRAGGTGELFF. The CDR3 DNA is TGTGCCAGCAGTTACCCGAACAGGGCCGGCGGTACCGGGGAGCTGTTTTTT.

This clonotype is labeled as medium-sized. V usage is TRBV9 and J usage is TRBJ2-3; 8 bases line up with TRBD1. From germline, CDR1 is SGDLS and CDR2 YYNGEE. The CDR3 extends over 15 amino acids. Germline trimming cut 3 bases from V and 3 bases from J; bases unmatched to any gene: 6. CDR3 DNA: TGTGCCAGCAGCGGAAGACAGGGGTGGACAGATACGCAGTATTTT. Its translation is CASSGRQGWTDTQYF.

This rearrangement joins TRBV7-3 to TRBJ2-2; D gene ambiguous. The germline CDR1 and CDR2 sequences are SGHTA and FQGTGA. Trimming removed 3 bases from V and 5 bases from J, with 7 bases in between. The CDR3 runs to 13 residues. CDR3 sequence: CASSFTTTGELFF. Here the CDR3 DNA reads TGTGCCAGCAGCTTTACTACTACCGGGGAGCTGTTTTTT.

The chain combines TRBV4-2 with TRBJ1-5; D may be TRBD1 (6 bases). Between the trimmed V and J ends, which lost 4 bases and 7 bases, there was a span of 14 bases. Germline CDR1 and CDR2: LGHNA and YNFKEQ. This CDR3 has 14 amino acids. Here the CDR3 reads CASSRGDGGQPQHF. CDR3 DNA sequence: TGTGCCAGCAGCCGAGGGGATGGGGGCCAGCCCCAGCATTTT.

This clonotype was observed many times. The J gene is TRBJ2-2, the V gene TRBV12-3 or TRBV12-4; 7 bases are shared with TRBD1. CDR3 length: 17 residues. J gave up 3 bases and V 5 bases, and 12 bases lay outside the gene matches. The CDR3 nucleotides read TGTGCCAGCAGTGCCGGACAGGAGTGGCGATACACCGGGGAGCTGTTTTTT. Translated, it gives CASSAGQEWRYTGELFF.